This T cell receptor (beta chain) came from a study of T cells in tumors after PD-1 blockade. Looking at the study overall: Prior checkpoint blockade, systemic immunosuppressant use, or anti-cancer therapy within 4 weeks excluded patients. Either cemiplimab 350 mg every 2 weeks or pembrolizumab 200 mg every 3 weeks was given. Blood samples averaged around 110,000 templates (range roughly 21,000-290,000) and under 40,000 unique clonotypes. Study-wide results and caveats: Around two fifths of tumor TCR clonotypes were also found in blood.

Profiling relied on immunoSEQ multiplex PCR, and the TCRdb table lists in-frame clones only, not all of them. The table includes fewer than 35,000 clones, just under 80% detected once. A remark on this clone: Antigen specificity is unknown.

The CDR3 has 15 residues. J was trimmed by 3 bases and V by 4 bases; bases with no gene match: 5. The germline V gene encodes CDR1 SGHTA and CDR2 FQGTGA. Source: PBMCs, taken before anti-PD-1 treatment. The sequence was collected from a human donor with basal cell carcinoma. The chain joins TRBV7-3 to TRBJ2-1, with TRBD2 identical over 8 bases. CDR3 loop: CASSSPGLGYNEQFF. CDR3 sequence (DNA): TGTGCCAGCAGCTCACCGGGACTAGGCTACAATGAGCAGTTCTTC.